This paragraph reports one TCR beta chain. Losses at the gene ends were 1 base for V and 2 bases for J; bases not matched to a gene: 1. The length of the CDR3 is 15 residues. Germline V CDR1 and CDR2: LNHDA, SQIVND (reference sequence). Per the original methods: Reference gene primer amplification yielded estimated nucleated cell counts. Some clones are missing from TCRdb's copy, which holds only in-frame ones; the method was immunoSEQ multiplex PCR. V, J and clone size are those of that table, while D and trimming were read from the DNA. This table holds 140,000 to 150,000 clones, about four fifths found once. This sample is part of a study of blood T cell repertoires in COVID-19. Study overall: Spain, Italy and the United States supplied samples that represented acute and convalescent COVID-19. In each case, the material was cDNA or gDNA derived from T cells, B-cell-depleted T cells, or PBMCs.

The receptor was isolated from a woman aged 45-59 years who had been exposed to COVID-19. The V gene is TRBV19, the J gene TRBJ1-5; 8 bases are shared with TRBD1. The sequenced material came from PBMCs or T cells enriched from blood (not recorded which). Written as DNA, the CDR3 is TGTGCCAGTAGTATAGCAGGGGGCGGCAATCAGCCCCAGCATTTT. This gives the protein CASSIAGGGNQPQHF.